Described below is a single T cell receptor beta chain sequence and its context. The antigen remains unidentified. This CDR3 contains 15 residues. V dropped 5 bases and J dropped 0; count of bases not matched to a gene: 6. CDR1 is MDHEN and CDR2 is SYDVKM in the germline V gene. The data were obtained in a study of T cells after yellow fever vaccination. As for the study in general: Researchers used SMART-Seq v4 Ultra Low Input to prepare fractions that had low cell numbers.

Broader study findings: Boosting was followed by the reappearance of most primary-vaccination clones (just under 98% CD4, about 88% CD8). One caveat is that FACS-sorted repertoires could contain abundant clonotypes contaminating from the bulk population.

TCRdb called the 5' RACE reads again in MiXCR, with one record for every CDR3 protein. The sample lists 450,000 to 600,000 distinct CDR3 sequences; about 14% were seen once. The sample in question was PBMCs, obtained on the day of the yellow fever booster vaccination. The clonotype originates from a man aged 25-45 years who received the YFV17D yellow fever vaccine. The V call is TRBV28, the J call TRBJ2-7, with TRBD1 matching 8 bases. CDR3 protein: CASSPDRAVSYEQYF. Written as DNA, the CDR3 is TGTGCCAGCAGTCCGGACAGGGCGGTCTCCTACGAGCAGTACTTC.